Reported below is one T cell receptor beta chain. Study processing details: Amplification with reference gene primers provided the estimates of nucleated cell counts. Only in-frame clones appear in the TCRdb table, and some are missing; sequencing was by immunoSEQ multiplex PCR. V, J and clone size derive from that table, while D and trimming were established from the DNA sequence. The repertoire includes over 200,000 clones, around nine tenths of them detected once, and around a tenth sits in the top ten. The sample originates from a study of blood T cell repertoires in COVID-19. In the study overall: The analysed material was cDNA or gDNA that came from T cells, B-cell-depleted T cells, or PBMCs.

The CDR3 has 18 residues. The V and J ends lost 4 bases and 9 bases, in that order; junction bases with no gene match: 15. Germline assignment: CDR1 SGHTA and CDR2 FQGNSA. The clonotype comes from a man aged 35 to 55 who had recovered from COVID-19. The source material was peripheral blood. The J gene is TRBJ2-1, the V gene TRBV7-2; 13 bases align to TRBD2. The CDR3 protein is CASSSIPSLAGGLGEQFF. DNA for the CDR3: TGTGCCAGCAGCTCCATACCCTCACTAGCGGGGGGGCTGGGTGAGCAGTTCTTC.